The 24 T cell receptor beta chains reported below all come from one sample, sequenced in a study of blood T cell repertoires in COVID-19. Sequenced by immunoSEQ multiplex PCR; TCRdb stores in-frame clones only, minus some. This sample has around 300,000 clones, with around 90% found just once. Sequenced material: peripheral blood. Source of these receptors: a woman in her twenties or thirties with COVID-19, enrolled during active disease.

This chain uses TRBV9 with TRBJ2-1, with TRBD2 matching 11 bases. Germline V gene sequence: CDR1 SGDLS, CDR2 YYNGEE. V lost 0 bases to trimming and J lost 8 bases; unmatched junction nucleotides: 13. This CDR3 spans 18 amino acids. The chain's CDR3 is CASSVDASGRLSWDEQFF. The CDR3, as DNA: TGTGCCAGCAGCGTAGACGCTAGCGGGAGGCTGAGCTGGGATGAGCAGTTCTTC.

DNA for the CDR3: TGTGCCAGCAGCTCGGAAGACAGGGGCTACGAGCAGTACTTC. Its protein product is CASSSEDRGYEQYF. The chain is built from TRBV7-9 and TRBJ2-7; TRBD1 matches at 8 bases. The CDR3 totals 14 residues. Germline values: CDR1 SEHNR, CDR2 FQNEAQ (reference sequence). Unmatched junction bases numbered 5, after V lost 4 bases and J lost 3 bases.

This clone was picked up a small number of times. This chain uses TRBV18 with TRBJ1-1; D gene ambiguous. This CDR3 is 13 amino acids long. V was clipped by 5 bases and J by 8 bases, with 15 bases between them. From germline, CDR1 is KGHSH and CDR2 LQKENI. As DNA, the CDR3 is TGTGCCAGCTCAGGAGCGCGGTTGAGGGAAGCTTTCTTT. Translation: CASSGARLREAFF.

The chain links TRBV7-7 to TRBJ2-7; D unresolved. V was trimmed by 3 bases and J by 6 bases, leaving 15 bases between them. Germline CDR1 SSHAT, CDR2 FNYEAQ (reference sequence). The CDR3 totals 14 residues. In nucleotides, the CDR3 is TGTGCCAGCAGCTTCATAGATCCTCCCGGCGAGCAGTACTTC. This encodes CASSFIDPPGEQYF.

The genes are TRBV11-2 and TRBJ2-4; the D gene is possibly TRBD1 (6 bases). In germline, CDR1 is SGHAT, CDR2 FQNNGV. V was pared by 0 bases and J by 15 bases, with 21 bases between. The CDR3 has 15 residues. CDR3 residues: CASSLDRVQGRVLYF. In nucleotides, the CDR3 is TGTGCCAGCAGCTTAGATCGGGTGCAGGGGCGGGTTTTGTACTTC. The whole variable domain, remainder taken from reference TRBV11-2 and TRBJ2-4, is EAGVAQSPRYKIIEKRQSVAFWCNPISGHATLYWYQQILGQGPKLLIQFQNNGVVDDSQLPKDRFSAERLKGVDSTLKIQPAKLEDSAVYLCASSLDRVQGRVLYFGAGTRLSVL.

This chain uses TRBV28 with TRBJ2-5, with D possibly matching TRBD2 (5 bases). Germline-derived CDR1 and CDR2 are MDHEN and SYDVKM. This CDR3 region has 14 residues. Trimming cost V 6 bases and J 1 base, with 12 bases left between them. The CDR3 coding sequence is TGTGCCAGCAGCCTCTCCAGCGGCCAAGAGACCCAGTACTTC. It encodes CASSLSSGQETQYF.

This clone appeared a single time. The genes are TRBV5-6 and TRBJ2-7; tentatively, D is TRBD2 (5 bases). Germline V gene data show CDR1 as SGHDT and CDR2 as YYEEEE. The CDR3 is made up of 16 amino acids. Trimming took 6 bases from V and 0 from J, leaving 19 bases between them. The CDR3 DNA is TGTGCCAGCACCGACTCTCGGACTCTCCCCTCCTACGAGCAGTACTTC. The encoded protein is CASTDSRTLPSYEQYF.

This chain connects TRBV28 to TRBJ2-7; 7 bases line up with TRBD1. Trimming at V came to 2 bases and at J to 7 bases, leaving 8 bases not matched to a gene. This CDR3 contains 14 residues. In germline, CDR1 is MDHEN, CDR2 SYDVKM. The CDR3 loop reads CASSLEGQLREQYF. The CDR3, as DNA: TGTGCCAGCAGTTTAGAGGGACAGCTTAGGGAGCAGTACTTC.

The V and J genes are TRBV12-5 and TRBJ2-5; possibly TRBD2 for D (6 bases). The CDR3 runs to 15 residues. The V and J ends lost 4 bases and 2 bases respectively, with 14 bases between them. Germline V gene data show CDR1 as LGHNT and CDR2 as FRNRAP. CDR3 in amino acids: CASGWGVGGQETQYF. The CDR3 region has the DNA TGTGCTAGTGGTTGGGGGGTAGGAGGTCAAGAGACCCAGTACTTC.

The V gene is TRBV30, the J gene TRBJ1-1, with 11 bases matching TRBD1. From germline, CDR1 is GTSNPN and CDR2 SVGIG (reference sequence). This CDR3 comprises 13 residues. V shed 5 bases, J shed 3 bases, and the junction held 2 bases outside the gene matches. The CDR3 loop is CAWGDRGDTEAFF. The CDR3 nucleotides read TGTGCCTGGGGGGACAGGGGGGACACTGAAGCTTTCTTT.

The chain uses TRBV27 and TRBJ1-1, with 7 bases that match TRBD1. J gave up 5 bases and V 2 bases, and 11 bases lay outside the gene matches. The CDR3 consists of 16 residues. CDR1 is MNHEY and CDR2 is SMNVEV in the germline V gene (reference sequence). For the CDR3, the DNA is TGTGCCAGCAGTTTAATTTTCCAGGGGGGTAAAACTGAAGCTTTCTTT. It specifies CASSLIFQGGKTEAFF.

The chain joins TRBV6-5 to TRBJ1-2; possible D gene TRBD1, 6 bases. The V end lost 5 bases, the J end lost 4 bases, and 8 bases lay between the germline ends. The CDR3 totals 12 residues. CDR1 MNHEY and CDR2 SVGAGI come from the germline V gene. For the CDR3, the DNA is TGTGCCAGCAGTCAGGGGATCTATGGCTACACCTTC. It translates to CASSQGIYGYTF.

A few counts support this clone. This sequence joins TRBV19 and TRBJ1-1, with 12 bases matching TRBD1. V gave up 2 bases and J gave up 4 bases; unmatched junction bases: 8. Germline V CDR1 and CDR2: LNHDA, SQIVND (reference sequence). The CDR3 length is 17 residues. The CDR3 region is CASSILVGTGGITEAFF. In DNA form, the CDR3 reads TGTGCCAGTAGTATATTAGTGGGGACAGGGGGCATCACTGAAGCTTTCTTT. Drawing the rest from reference TRBV19 and TRBJ1-1, the complete variable domain is DGGITQSPKYLFRKEGQNVTLSCEQNLNHDAMYWYRQDPGQGLRLIYYSQIVNDFQKGDIAEGYSVSREKKESFPLTVTSAQKNPTAFYLCASSILVGTGGITEAFFGQGTRLTVV.

The genes are TRBV6-1 and TRBJ1-1; D possibly corresponds to TRBD1 (5 bases). This CDR3 has 15 residues. Germline V lookup: CDR1 MNHNS, CDR2 SASEGT. Trimming pared 2 bases from V and 0 bases from J, leaving 10 bases between. CDR3 sequence (DNA): TGTGCCAGCAGTGAAAGGGGCAACATGAACACTGAAGCTTTCTTT. Protein product: CASSERGNMNTEAFF.

The rearrangement joins TRBV3-1 (or the pseudogene TRBV3-2) to TRBJ2-7; 14 bases align to TRBD2. This CDR3 contains 19 residues. Germline trimming cut 1 base from V and 3 bases from J; bases unmatched to any gene: 11. Germline assignment: CDR1 LGHDT and CDR2 YNNKEL (reference sequence). CDR3 in amino acids: CASSQARGTSGRAVYEQYF. The CDR3, as DNA: TGTGCCAGCAGCCAAGCCCGGGGGACTAGCGGGAGAGCTGTCTACGAGCAGTACTTC.

The V gene is TRBV7-9, the J gene TRBJ2-3, with 8 bases lining up with TRBD2. The germline CDR1 and CDR2 sequences are SEHNR and FQNEAQ (reference sequence). The CDR3 totals 16 residues. The trim removed 3 bases at V and 5 bases at J, leaving 10 bases unmatched. CDR3 nucleotides: TGTGCCAGCAGCTTGACAGCGGGAGTGGCCCTAGATACGCAGTATTTT. Its translation is CASSLTAGVALDTQYF.

J is TRBJ2-7 and V is TRBV19; 7 nucleotides match TRBD2. CDR3 length equals 16 residues. The V and J ends lost 4 bases and 2 bases, in that order; junction bases with no gene match: 11. CDR1 LNHDA and CDR2 SQIVND come from the germline V gene (reference sequence). The CDR3 sequence: CASSTYKSGAAYEQYF. The CDR3 DNA follows: TGTGCCAGTAGTACCTACAAAAGCGGGGCGGCCTACGAGCAGTACTTC. Combining the CDR3 with reference TRBV19 and TRBJ2-7 gives the whole variable domain DGGITQSPKYLFRKEGQNVTLSCEQNLNHDAMYWYRQDPGQGLRLIYYSQIVNDFQKGDIAEGYSVSREKKESFPLTVTSAQKNPTAFYLCASSTYKSGAAYEQYFGPGTRLTVT.

This chain connects TRBV7-2 to TRBJ1-1; 9 bases fit TRBD1. Trimming cost V 5 bases and J 4 bases; bases outside gene matches: 5. The length of the CDR3 is 14 residues. The germline V gene has CDR1 SGHTA and CDR2 FQGNSA. The CDR3 here is CASSTTGGATEAFF. The CDR3 DNA sequence: TGTGCCAGCAGCACGACAGGGGGGGCCACTGAAGCTTTCTTT. Combining the CDR3 with reference TRBV7-2 and TRBJ1-1 gives the whole variable domain GAGVSQSPSNKVTEKGKDVELRCDPISGHTALYWYRQSLGQGLEFLIYFQGNSAPDKSGLPSDRFSAERTGGSVSTLTIQRTQQEDSAVYLCASSTTGGATEAFFGQGTRLTVV.

V and J are TRBV18 and TRBJ1-5; perhaps TRBD1 as D (5 bases). There are 17 residues in the CDR3. Trimming shortened V by 0 bases and J by 3 bases, and 15 bases separated the two germline ends. Germline-derived CDR1 and CDR2 are KGHSH and LQKENI. The CDR3 bases are TGTGCCAGCTCACCACCGCGGGGGTCGGGGTACAATCAGCCCCAGCATTTT. Protein product: CASSPPRGSGYNQPQHF.

This sequence joins TRBV9 and TRBJ2-1, with TRBD1 matching 11 bases. With 4 bases clipped from V and 4 bases from J, the junction kept 4 bases outside the gene matches. The germline gives CDR1 SGDLS, CDR2 YYNGEE. The CDR3 sequence is 15 residues long. The CDR3: CASSPGTGGYNEQFF. The CDR3 region has the DNA TGTGCCAGCAGCCCCGGGACAGGGGGATACAATGAGCAGTTCTTC.

In this sample, this clone turned up once. This sequence joins TRBV29-1 and TRBJ2-5; 8 bases map to TRBD2. Germline CDR1 reads SQVTM; CDR2 reads ANQGSEA. V was clipped by 6 bases and J by 0 bases; unmatched bases: 6. The CDR3 is 14 amino acids. CDR3 region: CSVRGATHQETQYF. Written as DNA, the CDR3 is TGCAGCGTGCGGGGGGCCACCCACCAAGAGACCCAGTACTTC.

The V gene is TRBV12-3 or TRBV12-4, the J gene TRBJ2-5, with 7 bases aligning to TRBD1. The CDR3 consists of 13 residues. After removal of 5 bases from V and 2 bases from J, the junction contained 2 bases not matched to a gene. CDR3 region: CASSRQGQETQYF. As DNA, the CDR3 is TGTGCCAGCAGTCGACAGGGACAAGAGACCCAGTACTTC.

The chain links TRBV30 to TRBJ2-1, with 8 nucleotides matching TRBD2. Germline-derived CDR1 and CDR2 are GTSNPN and SVGIG (reference sequence). J gave up 1 base and V 3 bases, and 5 bases lay outside the gene matches. This CDR3 region has 15 residues. The CDR3 region has the DNA TGTGCCTGGAGGTTCACTAGCGGATCCTACAATGAGCAGTTCTTC. Residues: CAWRFTSGSYNEQFF.

This chain connects TRBV27 to TRBJ1-5; tentative D call: TRBD1 (6 bases). V was cut by 2 bases and J by 6 bases, with 11 bases left in between. The germline CDR1 and CDR2 sequences are MNHEY and SMNVEV (reference sequence). CDR3 length: 14 amino acids. The CDR3 nucleotides are TGTGCCAGCAGTTTACAGGGGTCCGGTCAGCCCCAGCATTTT. It is translated as CASSLQGSGQPQHF.